This TCR beta chain was found in a study of T-cell reconstitution after alpha-beta-depleted transplantation in children. As it was prepared, the TCRbeta library received unique molecular identifiers. MiXCR was run by TCRdb on the PCR reads, yielding one entry per CDR3 protein. The sample holds 780,000 or so distinct CDR3 sequences, roughly 16% seen once. CDR3 length equals 16 residues. Germline CDR1 SGHRS, CDR2 YFSETQ. The V gene end was trimmed by 0 bases and the J gene end by 7 bases; junction bases not matched to a gene: 4. V is TRBV5-1 and J is TRBJ1-6; 10 positions match TRBD1. The sequenced sample was PBMCs, mostly from graft donor cells, obtained 360 days after TCRalphabeta/CD19-depleted stem cell transplant. The sequence came from a male patient between 10 and 17 years old who had a stem cell transplant for acute lymphoblastic leukemia, so the T cells may come from the graft donor. The DNA for the CDR3 is TGCGCCAGCAGCTTGGAGGGACAGGGGAAGAATTCACCCCTCCACTTT. It encodes CASSLEGQGKNSPLHF.